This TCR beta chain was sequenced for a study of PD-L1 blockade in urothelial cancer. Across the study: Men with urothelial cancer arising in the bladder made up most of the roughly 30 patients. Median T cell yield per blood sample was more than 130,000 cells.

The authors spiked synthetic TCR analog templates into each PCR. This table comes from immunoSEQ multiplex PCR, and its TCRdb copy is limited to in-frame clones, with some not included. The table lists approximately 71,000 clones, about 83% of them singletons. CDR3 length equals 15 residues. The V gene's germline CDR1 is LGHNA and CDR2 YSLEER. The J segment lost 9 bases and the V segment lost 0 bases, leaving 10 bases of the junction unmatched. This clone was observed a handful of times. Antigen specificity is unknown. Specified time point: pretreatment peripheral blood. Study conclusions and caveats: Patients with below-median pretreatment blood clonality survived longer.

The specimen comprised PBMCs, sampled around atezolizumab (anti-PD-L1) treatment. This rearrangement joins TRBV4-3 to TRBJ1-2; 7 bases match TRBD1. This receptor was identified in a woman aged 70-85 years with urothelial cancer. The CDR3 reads CASSQEHRGGRSYTF. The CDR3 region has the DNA TGCGCCAGCAGCCAAGAGCACAGGGGAGGTCGGAGCTACACCTTC.